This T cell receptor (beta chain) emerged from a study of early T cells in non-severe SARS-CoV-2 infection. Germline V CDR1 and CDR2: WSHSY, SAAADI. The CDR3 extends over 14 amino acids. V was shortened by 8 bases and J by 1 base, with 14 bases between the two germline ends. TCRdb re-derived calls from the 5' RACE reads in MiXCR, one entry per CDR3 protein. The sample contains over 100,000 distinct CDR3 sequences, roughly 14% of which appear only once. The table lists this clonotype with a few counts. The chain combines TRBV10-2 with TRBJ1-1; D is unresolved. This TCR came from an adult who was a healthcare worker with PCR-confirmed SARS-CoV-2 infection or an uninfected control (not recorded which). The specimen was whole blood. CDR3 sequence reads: CASLRKEGNTEAFF. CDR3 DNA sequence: TGCGCCAGCCTCAGGAAAGAGGGGAACACTGAAGCTTTCTTT.